The subject of this entry is one T cell receptor beta chain. Its antigen is still unknown. No quality values exist for individual bases; no much larger clone is one base distant. The data stem from a study of technical replicates of blood from a handful of donors (dated 2017 in TCRdb). For CDR1 and CDR2, the germline V gene (reference sequence) lists SEHNR and FQNEAQ. The CDR3 goes from the cysteine to the phenylalanine over 15 residues. The CDR3 DNA has 45 bases and is translated from base 1. V is pruned by 0 bases and J by 2 bases, leaving 2 bases of the junction without a gene match. The library was made by the immunoSEQ multiplex PCR assay. TCRdb holds this immuneACCESS table with in-frame rearrangements only. Some clones are missing; in checked studies, unresolved V genes explain under half, and the rest has no known cause. For this sample there are about 66,000 clones; 88% appear just once. Of the sample, around 4.6% falls within the top ten clones.

The source of this sequence is a human donor in good health. Some clones in this sample may be carry-over from other donors' samples. The material sequenced was PBMCs. This sequence uses TRBV7-9 and TRBJ2-5, with TRBD1 matching 8 junction bases. The bases are TGTGCCAGCAGCTTAGCCAGGGGGCTTCAAGAGACCCAGTACTTC. This translates into CASSLARGLQETQYF.